This TCR beta chain was profiled in a study of CD4+ T cells in melanoma. The study's findings and limits: CD8+ T cell, macrophage and B cell function reportedly correlated with neoantigen-specific CD4+ T cells.

The data were produced by immunoSEQ multiplex PCR, yet TCRdb's version contains in-frame clones alone and is incomplete. The sample consists of about 15,000 clones, about 60% of them appearing once. V was shortened by 2 bases and J by 4 bases, with 12 bases between the two germline ends. This CDR3 is 14 amino acids long. Germline values: CDR1 MNHEY, CDR2 SVGAGI. Concerning this clone itself: No antigen is known for it.

The specimen sequenced was cells from a culture (not recorded whether cultured in vitro). The genes are TRBV6-5 and TRBJ2-7; D is perhaps TRBD1 or TRBD2 (6 bases each). The sequence was obtained from a human donor with melanoma. The CDR3: CASSYARGRYEQYF. DNA for the CDR3: TGTGCCAGCAGTTACGCCCGGGGGCGATACGAGCAGTACTTC.